The 23 T cell receptor beta chains given below trace back to one sample, sequenced in a study of cytomegalovirus exposure and HLA in healthy donors. The PCR made use of 60 Vbeta and 13 Jbeta primers. The repertoire was sequenced with immunoSEQ multiplex PCR; TCRdb's copy has only in-frame clones and lacks some. The data contain around 170,000 clones, 60% to 80% of them seen just once; the ten biggest clones take up about 1.3%. Material for sequencing was PBMCs. These receptors were obtained from a male donor in good health and CMV-seronegative.

The chain has TRBV28 and TRBJ2-5; 10 nucleotides line up with TRBD2. Germline CDR1 and CDR2: MDHEN and SYDVKM. The CDR3 is 16 residues long. J gave up 5 bases and V 6 bases, and 12 bases lay outside the gene matches. CDR3 DNA sequence: TGTGCCAGCAGCTCCCCCGGGGGACTAGCGCGGGAGACCCAGTACTTC. This translates into CASSSPGGLARETQYF.

The rearrangement links TRBV27 to TRBJ2-3; 15 bases are a match to TRBD2. CDR3 size: 17 residues. V lost 7 bases and J lost 6; bases outside the gene matches: 11. The germline V gene has CDR1 MNHEY and CDR2 SMNVEV (reference sequence). DNA of the CDR3: TGTGCCAGCACTACCCGGACTAGCGGGGGGGCAGGGGATACGCAGTATTTT. This translates into CASTTRTSGGAGDTQYF.

This clone was seen only a few times. The rearrangement links TRBV7-2 to TRBJ1-2, with TRBD1 as a possible D gene (6 bases). Trimming took 4 bases from V and 1 from J, leaving 16 bases between them. CDR1 and CDR2 (germline): SGHTA, FQGNSA. CDR3 length: 16 amino acids. CDR3 in amino acids: CASSYPGAQGNYGYTF. In DNA form, the CDR3 reads TGTGCCAGCAGCTACCCAGGGGCGCAGGGTAACTATGGCTACACCTTC.

The chain carries TRBV25-1 and TRBJ2-3, with D hard to call. From germline, CDR1 is MGHDK and CDR2 SYGVNS. The CDR3 totals 14 residues. Trimming removed 3 bases at V and 0 bases at J, with 7 bases between. This CDR3 reads CASSELRSTDTQYF. The CDR3 coding sequence is TGTGCCAGCAGTGAGTTGAGGAGCACAGATACGCAGTATTTT.

The chain carries TRBV4-3 and TRBJ1-1; 8 nucleotides line up with TRBD1. Germline V lookup: CDR1 LGHNA, CDR2 YSLEER. This CDR3 is 17 amino acids long. Trimming took 3 bases from V and 1 from J; bases not matched to a gene: 10. The CDR3 loop is CASSQGTGGRGNTEAFF. CDR3 in DNA: TGCGCCAGCAGCCAGGGTACAGGGGGACGGGGGAACACTGAAGCTTTCTTT.

The rearrangement uses TRBV5-4 and TRBJ2-2, with 9 bases matching TRBD2. V gave up 4 bases and J gave up 5 bases; unmatched junction bases: 9. The germline V gene encodes CDR1 SGHNT and CDR2 YYREEE (reference sequence). This CDR3 is built from 16 residues. The CDR3 reads CASSPTSGAETGELFF. The CDR3 DNA sequence: TGTGCCAGCAGCCCGACTAGCGGAGCGGAGACCGGGGAGCTGTTTTTT.

This clone was seen a handful of times. The chain recombines TRBV7-2 with TRBJ2-1; the match to TRBD2 covers 9 bases. The CDR3 totals 13 residues. CDR1 is SGHTA and CDR2 is FQGNSA in the germline V gene. Trimming took 5 bases from V and 14 from J; bases not matched to a gene: 10. The CDR3 protein is CASSGLGGGVKFF. The CDR3 DNA sequence: TGTGCCAGCAGCGGACTTGGCGGGGGGGTTAAGTTCTTC.

V gene TRBV4-3 combines with J gene TRBJ1-4; D ambiguous. Trimming removed 1 base at V and 6 bases at J, with 12 bases between. The CDR3 is made up of 15 amino acids. CDR1 and CDR2 (germline): LGHNA, YSLEER. DNA of the CDR3: TGCGCCAGCAGCCAAGGTGGAGGGAGAGATGAAAAACTGTTTTTT. The encoded protein is CASSQGGGRDEKLFF.

The table lists this clone with many counts. The chain links TRBV6-1 to TRBJ1-4; D gene uncertain. The germline gives CDR1 MNHNS, CDR2 SASEGT. V was shortened by 6 bases and J by 8 bases, with 10 bases between the two germline ends. The CDR3 loop spans 12 amino acids. Here the CDR3 DNA reads TGTGCCAGCAGCGCCCGGGAGGAAAAACTGTTTTTT. Its translation: CASSAREEKLFF.

J is TRBJ2-5 and V is TRBV5-1, with TRBD1 identical over 9 bases. Germline V gives CDR1 SGHRS, CDR2 YFSETQ. Losses at the gene ends were 7 bases for V and 4 bases for J; bases not matched to a gene: 11. The CDR3 totals 15 residues. The CDR3 nucleotides read TGCGCCAGCTATTCCGGGACAGGGAATAGAGAGACCCAGTACTTC. Protein: CASYSGTGNRETQYF. The full variable domain, rest sourced from reference TRBV5-1 and TRBJ2-5, is KAGVTQTPRYLIKTRGQQVTLSCSPISGHRSVSWYQQTPGQGLQFLFEYFSETQRNKGNFPGRFSGRQFSNSRSEMNVSTLELGDSALYLCASYSGTGNRETQYFGPGTRLLVL.

The genes are TRBV4-1 and TRBJ2-5; tentative D call: TRBD2 (6 bases). The germline CDR1 and CDR2 sequences are MGHRA and YSYEKL. This CDR3 region has 16 residues. V was trimmed by 0 bases and J by 5 bases, leaving 16 bases between them. The CDR3 nucleotides are TGCGCCAGCAGCCAAGAATCTCCTCTTCGGGGGGAGACCCAGTACTTC. Amino acids: CASSQESPLRGETQYF.

V gene TRBV6-5 combines with J gene TRBJ1-5; no clear D gene. The V end was cut by 6 bases, the J end by 0 bases, with 9 bases between. The germline V gene encodes CDR1 MNHEY and CDR2 SVGAGI. This CDR3 has 14 amino acids. For the CDR3, the DNA is TGTGCCAGCAGCCTCCGGGATAGCAATCAGCCCCAGCATTTT. Protein product: CASSLRDSNQPQHF.

The V call is TRBV4-3, the J call TRBJ2-7, with 7 nucleotides matching TRBD2. CDR3 length equals 13 residues. From germline, CDR1 is LGHNA and CDR2 YSLEER. Trimming removed 6 bases from V and 5 bases from J; junction bases left unmatched: 7. The CDR3, as DNA: TGCGCCAGCAGTCGGACTAGGAATCACGAGCAGTACTTC. Its translation: CASSRTRNHEQYF.

This clone appeared a few times. The chain uses TRBV29-1 and TRBJ2-7, with D possibly matching TRBD1 (8 bases). This CDR3 spans 16 amino acids. The germline V gene encodes CDR1 SQVTM and CDR2 ANQGSEA. Trimming pared 4 bases from V and 4 bases from J, leaving 23 bases between. The CDR3 sequence: CSVVGGYSDRDYEQYF. CDR3 nucleotide sequence: TGCAGCGTTGTGGGGGGGTATTCGGACAGGGATTACGAGCAGTACTTC.

V usage is TRBV6-1 and J usage is TRBJ1-2, with 9 bases identical to TRBD1. The CDR3 consists of 15 residues. Germline V CDR1 and CDR2: MNHNS, SASEGT. The junction had 10 bases not matched to a gene; V was cut back by 6 bases and J by 5 bases. The CDR3, as DNA: TGTGCCAGCAGCCCCGGGACAGGGACGGCGTATGGCTACACCTTC. It codes for CASSPGTGTAYGYTF.

CDR3 sequence: CASSLEQSWNTEAFF. CDR3 in DNA: TGTGCCAGCAGCTTAGAACAGAGTTGGAACACTGAAGCTTTCTTT. The chain links TRBV7-9 to TRBJ1-1; D unclear. Germline loops: CDR1 SEHNR, CDR2 FQNEAQ (reference sequence). Deletions cut 1 base from V and 1 base from J, with 10 bases between. The CDR3 runs 15 residues. Together with reference TRBV7-9 and TRBJ1-1, the CDR3 gives the full variable domain: DTGVSQNPRHKITKRGQNVTFRCDPISEHNRLYWYRQTLGQGPEFLTYFQNEAQLEKSRLLSDRFSAERPKGSFSTLEIQRTEQGDSAMYLCASSLEQSWNTEAFFGQGTRLTVV.

The sample holds one count of this clone. The gene calls are TRBV27 and TRBJ1-1, with D unclear. The germline V gene encodes CDR1 MNHEY and CDR2 SMNVEV (reference sequence). The CDR3 covers 13 residues. Trimming took off 2 bases at V and 1 base at J, with 5 bases between the two ends. CDR3 protein: CASSLRGNTEAFF. The CDR3 DNA reads as TGTGCCAGCAGTTTACGAGGGAACACTGAAGCTTTCTTT.

Comments on this clone: Other DNA sequences in this specimen translate into the identical CDR3. The chain has TRBV7-8 and TRBJ1-1; D gene ambiguous. This CDR3 is 13 amino acids long. CDR1 is SGHVS, CDR2 FQNEAQ, per germline. Trimming took off 5 bases at V and 1 base at J, with 8 bases between the two ends. Here the CDR3 reads CASSLTENTEAFF. Here the CDR3 DNA reads TGTGCCAGCAGCCTAACTGAGAACACTGAAGCTTTCTTT.

V gene TRBV19 combines with J gene TRBJ2-7, with a weak D call TRBD1 (5 bases). The CDR3 runs 14 residues. Trimming left V 2 bases short and J 0 bases short, with 8 bases between. Germline values: CDR1 LNHDA, CDR2 SQIVND (reference sequence). The CDR3 sequence is CASSIPQDSYEQYF. The CDR3 DNA follows: TGTGCCAGTAGTATACCACAGGACTCCTACGAGCAGTACTTC.

V is TRBV2 and J is TRBJ2-1; 10 bases agree with TRBD2. The V gene's germline CDR1 is SNHLY and CDR2 FYNNEI. J gave up 8 bases and V 2 bases, and 9 bases lay outside the gene matches. The CDR3 loop spans 16 amino acids. CDR3 protein: CASSEQLAGRGYEQFF. Here the CDR3 DNA reads TGTGCCAGCAGTGAACAACTAGCGGGGAGAGGGTATGAGCAGTTCTTC.

The J gene is TRBJ2-3, the V gene TRBV6-6; 7 bases map to TRBD2. Germline-derived CDR1 and CDR2 are MNHNY and SVGAGI (reference sequence). This CDR3 has 15 residues. The ends lost 7 bases at V and 2 bases at J; junction bases unmatched: 9. The CDR3 sequence: CASTERLADTDTQYF. The CDR3 region has the DNA TGTGCCAGCACCGAGCGGCTAGCGGACACAGATACGCAGTATTTT.

This clone was observed a single time. The genes are TRBV9 and TRBJ2-7; 9 positions agree with TRBD2. The CDR3 length is 15 residues. V gave up 0 bases and J gave up 4 bases; unmatched junction bases: 5. Germline assignment: CDR1 SGDLS and CDR2 YYNGEE. CDR3: CASSVGDSGRYEQYF. The DNA for the CDR3 is TGTGCCAGCAGCGTAGGAGATAGCGGGAGATACGAGCAGTACTTC.

The J gene is TRBJ2-3, the V gene TRBV5-6; D gene unclear. The CDR3 sequence is 16 residues long. The germline CDR1 and CDR2 sequences are SGHDT and YYEEEE. V lost 2 bases, J lost 1 base, and 14 bases lay in between. The DNA of the CDR3 is TGTGCCAGCAGCTTATGGAGAGACGATCGCACAGATACGCAGTATTTT. It codes for CASSLWRDDRTDTQYF.